A selection of T cell receptor beta chains follows, all from one sample in a study of T cell repertoires in cytomegalovirus infection. These receptors are not linked to any known antigen. TCRdb reprocessed the reads via MiXCR and lists one record per CDR3 protein. The sample lists about 340,000 distinct CDR3 sequences; around 29% were seen once. The sequenced sample was cultured PBMCs, obtained from culture after CMV antigen stimulation. Every receptor here comes from a human donor in good health (CMV status not recorded). Some clones in this sample may be carry-over from other donors' samples. Both conserved end residues are part of each CDR3. The D gene is left open where the match is weak. Expanded clones are given a class, and other clones once, few, many or no size at all.

>TRBD2|TRBJ2-3|18|TRBV7-3|.
TGTGCCAGCAGCTCCTCCGGGACTAGCGGGGGGGGCTGGAATACGCAGTATTTT
CASSSSGTSGGGWNTQYF
>TRBD2|TRBJ2-1|16|TRBV12-3/TRBV12-4|.
TGTGCCAGCATCCCGGGACTAGCGGGACCAATCAATGAGCAGTTCTTC
CASIPGLAGPINEQFF
>.|TRBJ2-7|14|TRBV29-1|.
TGCAGCGTTGTTACGAAGGGGATAATCGACGAGCAGTACTTC
CSVVTKGIIDEQYF
>.|TRBJ2-2|15|TRBV10-3|.
TGTGCCATCAGTGAGAGATTGGGGAACACCGGGGAGCTGTTTTTT
CAISERLGNTGELFF
>TRBD2|TRBJ2-1|16|TRBV11-2|.
TGTGCCAGCGGGTCTGGCCTAGCGGCAATATTCAATGAGCAGTTCTTC
CASGSGLAAIFNEQFF
>TRBD2|TRBJ2-1|15|TRBV10-3|few
TGTGCCATCACCGGGGGACTAGCGGGGTACAATGAGCAGTTCTTC
CAITGGLAGYNEQFF
>TRBD1|TRBJ2-3|14|TRBV6-2/TRBV6-3|.
TGTGCCAGCAGGCCCGGGACAGCCACAGATACGCAGTATTTT
CASRPGTATDTQYF
>.|TRBJ2-7|13|TRBV20-1|.
TGCAGTGCCCTAAGCTCTCAGCTCTACGAGCAGTACTTC
CSALSSQLYEQYF
>.|TRBJ2-3|16|TRBV27|few
TGTGCCAGCAGACCCCTGTATTCAGGAGGGAAAGATACGCAGTATTTT
CASRPLYSGGKDTQYF
>.|TRBJ2-1|15|TRBV7-3|.
TGTGCCAGCAGTCCTGAGCGAGCGGGTGGCGATGAGCAGTTCTTC
CASSPERAGGDEQFF
>.|TRBJ2-1|14|TRBV27|many
TGTGCCAGCAGTTTGGGGATCCTGTACAATGAGCAGTTCTTC
CASSLGILYNEQFF
>.|TRBJ2-7|14|TRBV4-2|many
TGTGCCAGCAGCCAAGAGGTCATAGCCTACGAGCAGTACTTC
CASSQEVIAYEQYF
>.|TRBJ1-6|13|TRBV28|.
TGTGCCAGCAAAATGCAGGGATTTTCACCCCTCCACTTT
CASKMQGFSPLHF
>TRBD2|TRBJ2-3|13|TRBV6-1|many
TGTGCCAGCAGAGGGAGCGGGGCGGATACGCAGTATTTT
CASRGSGADTQYF
>.|TRBJ2-3|14|TRBV6-1|many
TGTGCCAGCAGCACGACGGTGACCACAGATACGCAGTATTTT
CASSTTVTTDTQYF
>.|TRBJ2-7|13|TRBV12-3/TRBV12-4|few
TGTGCCAGCAGTTTAGCGCTAAGAGGCGAGCAGTACTTC
CASSLALRGEQYF
>.|TRBJ1-1|11|TRBV7-6|.
TGTGCCAGCAGTCAGGACACTGAAGCTTTCTTT
CASSQDTEAFF
>.|TRBJ2-1|14|TRBV4-1|.
TGTGCCAGCAGCCAAGGGGGTAGGAACGCGGAGCAGTTCTTC
CASSQGGRNAEQFF
>.|TRBJ2-1|17|TRBV6-2/TRBV6-3|once
TGTGCCAGCATCCAAAGGCAAGGGCCGTTCCCATACAATGAGCAGTTCTTC
CASIQRQGPFPYNEQFF
>.|TRBJ2-7|15|TRBV18|few
TGTGCCAGCTCAGGGGGGTCGACAACCACCTACGAGCAGTACTTC
CASSGGSTTTYEQYF
>TRBD2|TRBJ2-1|14|TRBV7-7|few
TGTGCCAGCAGCTTAGGAGCGGGGGGGGACGAGCAGTTCTTC
CASSLGAGGDEQFF
>.|TRBJ2-1|13|TRBV12-3/TRBV12-4|.
TGTGCCAGCAGTCTCCCCCCAGAGGTTGAGCAGTTCTTC
CASSLPPEVEQFF
>.|TRBJ2-7|14|TRBV20-1|.
TGCAGTGCTCTCCCGCGACGGGGATTCGGCGAGCAGTACTTC
CSALPRRGFGEQYF
>TRBD2|TRBJ2-1|16|TRBV28|.
TGTGCCAGCAGAAATGGGGGGGAGAGCTCCTACAATGAGCAGTTCTTC
CASRNGGESSYNEQFF
>.|TRBJ1-1|16|TRBV4-1|few
TGCGCCAGCAGCCAAGGACCGGAGGGTCGGAACACTGAAGCTTTCTTT
CASSQGPEGRNTEAFF
>.|TRBJ1-1|15|TRBV3-1|.
TGTGCCAGCAGCCAGGGTCCAGGGGTTGGCACTGAAGCTTTCTTT
CASSQGPGVGTEAFF
>.|TRBJ2-1|13|TRBV7-6|few
TGTGCCAGCAGCCGTGACCAGTACAATGAGCAGTTCTTC
CASSRDQYNEQFF
>TRBD2|TRBJ2-1|16|TRBV19|many
TGTGCCAGTAGTATCCTCACTAGCGGGGGTAGGGATGAGCAGTTCTTC
CASSILTSGGRDEQFF
>TRBD1|TRBJ1-1|17|TRBV7-2|.
TGTGCCAGCAGCTTAGCCACAGGGGAGAAGGGGAACACTGAAGCTTTCTTT
CASSLATGEKGNTEAFF
>TRBD1|TRBJ1-1|14|TRBV12-3/TRBV12-4|many
TGTGCCAGCAGTCCCACGGGACAGGGCACTGAAGCTTTCTTT
CASSPTGQGTEAFF
>TRBD2|TRBJ2-5|14|TRBV12-3/TRBV12-4|.
TGTGCCAGCAGCACAGCGGGGGGGGCTAAGACCCAGTACTTC
CASSTAGGAKTQYF
>.|TRBJ2-7|13|TRBV20-1|.
TGCAGTGCTCAGGGGACTGATGCCTACGAGCAGTACTTC
CSAQGTDAYEQYF
>.|TRBJ2-2|16|TRBV7-3|many
TGTGCCAGCAGCTTCTCGCCGTTGGGGTCCGGCGGGGAGCTGTTTTTT
CASSFSPLGSGGELFF
>TRBD1|TRBJ2-1|17|TRBV11-2|.
TGTGCCAGCAGCTTATCACAGACAGGGCCTTCCAACAATGAGCAGTTCTTC
CASSLSQTGPSNNEQFF
>TRBD1|TRBJ2-3|14|TRBV6-4|many
TGTGCCAGCAGTGACGGGACAGGGTCAGATACGCAGTATTTT
CASSDGTGSDTQYF
>TRBD1|TRBJ2-1|13|TRBV7-3|few
TGTGCCAGCAGCTTAAGCCCAGGACAGGGGGAGTTCTTC
CASSLSPGQGEFF
>.|TRBJ1-1|14|TRBV3-1|.
TGTGCCAGCAGCCAAGATGGGGGGAGTTCTGAAGCTTTCTTT
CASSQDGGSSEAFF
>TRBD2|TRBJ2-1|16|TRBV4-1|few
TGCGCCAGCAGCCAAGAACCGGGACTAGCGCGCAATGAGCAGTTCTTC
CASSQEPGLARNEQFF
>TRBD2|TRBJ2-1|16|TRBV11-2|many
TGTGCCAGCAGCTTAGAGCGGGGGAGAGCTTACAATGAGCAGTTCTTC
CASSLERGRAYNEQFF
>.|TRBJ1-5|16|TRBV7-2|few
TGTGCCAGCAGCTGGGTGGGGGGACATAGCAATCAGCCCCAGCATTTT
CASSWVGGHSNQPQHF
>.|TRBJ1-3|15|TRBV19|once
TGTGCCAGTAGTAAGGACCGGAGCTCTGGAAACACCATATATTTT
CASSKDRSSGNTIYF
>.|TRBJ2-7|15|TRBV15|few
TGTGCCACCAGCAGAGACCGCCTTGAACCCTACGAGCAGTACTTC
CATSRDRLEPYEQYF
>.|TRBJ2-2|12|TRBV12-3/TRBV12-4|few
TGTGCCAGCAGCCTCGTACCCGGGGAGCTGTTTTTT
CASSLVPGELFF
>.|TRBJ1-2|13|TRBV20-1|.
TGCAGTGCCGTGGGGGGCGGAAGTTTGAGCTACACCTTC
CSAVGGGSLSYTF
>.|TRBJ1-2|15|TRBV6-5|.
TGTGCCAGCAGTTACTCGCCTATACCGAACTATGGCTACACCTTC
CASSYSPIPNYGYTF
>.|TRBJ2-7|14|TRBV20-1|few
TGCAGTGCTAGAGTAGGGCCTTTTACGTACGAGCAGTACTTC
CSARVGPFTYEQYF
>TRBD2|TRBJ2-7|15|TRBV10-3|.
TGTGCCATCAGTGGGACCGGACTAGTCGGAGGGGAGCAGTACTTC
CAISGTGLVGGEQYF
>.|TRBJ2-7|14|TRBV11-1|few
TGTGCCAGCAGCTCAGACAGAGGACGCTACGAGCAGTACTTC
CASSSDRGRYEQYF
>.|TRBJ2-5|14|TRBV6-2/TRBV6-3|few
TGTGCCAGCAGAAAAAAGGCGTCCCAAGAGACCCAGTACTTC
CASRKKASQETQYF
>.|TRBJ2-7|17|TRBV27|.
TGTGCCAGCAGCCCTTGGTCCTATTACAGGAGCTCCTACGAGCAGTACTTC
CASSPWSYYRSSYEQYF